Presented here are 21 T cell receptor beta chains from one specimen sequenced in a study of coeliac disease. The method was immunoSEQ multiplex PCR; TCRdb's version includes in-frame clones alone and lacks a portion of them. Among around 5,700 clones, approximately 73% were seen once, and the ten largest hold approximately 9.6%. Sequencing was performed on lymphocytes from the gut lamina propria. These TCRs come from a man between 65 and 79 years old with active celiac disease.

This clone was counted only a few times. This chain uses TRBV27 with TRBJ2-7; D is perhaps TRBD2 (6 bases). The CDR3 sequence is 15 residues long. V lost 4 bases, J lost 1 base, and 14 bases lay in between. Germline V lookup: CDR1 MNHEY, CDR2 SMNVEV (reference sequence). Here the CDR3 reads CASSSPPGGSYEQYF. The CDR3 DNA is TGTGCCAGCAGTTCCCCCCCCGGGGGATCCTACGAGCAGTACTTC.

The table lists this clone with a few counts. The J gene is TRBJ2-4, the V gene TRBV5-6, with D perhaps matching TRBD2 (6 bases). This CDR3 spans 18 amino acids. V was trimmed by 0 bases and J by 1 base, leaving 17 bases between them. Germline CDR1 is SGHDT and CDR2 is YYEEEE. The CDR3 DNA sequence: TGTGCCAGCAGCTTGGTGTTGGGAGGCGCGGGGGCCAAAAACATTCAGTACTTC. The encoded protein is CASSLVLGGAGAKNIQYF.

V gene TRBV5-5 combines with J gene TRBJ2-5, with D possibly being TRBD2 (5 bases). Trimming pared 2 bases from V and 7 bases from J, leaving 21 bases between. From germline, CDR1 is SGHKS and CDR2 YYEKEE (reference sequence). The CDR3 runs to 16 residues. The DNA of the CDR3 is TGTGCCAGCAGCTTTGCACCGGGAACCGACATAGGGACCCAGTACTTC. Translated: CASSFAPGTDIGTQYF.

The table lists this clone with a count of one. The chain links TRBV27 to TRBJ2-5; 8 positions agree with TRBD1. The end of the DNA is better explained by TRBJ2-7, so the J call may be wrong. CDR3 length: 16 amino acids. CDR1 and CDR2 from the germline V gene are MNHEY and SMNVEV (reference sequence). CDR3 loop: CASSPRQGSLSYEQYF. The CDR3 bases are TGTGCCAGCAGTCCGAGACAGGGGTCTCTCTCCTACGAGCAGTACTTC.

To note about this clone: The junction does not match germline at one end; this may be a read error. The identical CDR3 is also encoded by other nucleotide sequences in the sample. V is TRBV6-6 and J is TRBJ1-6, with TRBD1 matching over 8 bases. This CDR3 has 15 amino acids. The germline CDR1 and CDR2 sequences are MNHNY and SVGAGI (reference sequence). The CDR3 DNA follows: TGTGCCAGCACCAACAGGGGACAGGATAATTCCCCCCTCCACTTT. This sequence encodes CASTNRGQDNSPLHF.

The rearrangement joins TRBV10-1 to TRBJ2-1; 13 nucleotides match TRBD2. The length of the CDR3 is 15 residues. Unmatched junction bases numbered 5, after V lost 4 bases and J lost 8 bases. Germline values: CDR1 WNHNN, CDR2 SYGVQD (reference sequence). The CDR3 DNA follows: TGCGCCAGCAGTGTGGGGACTAGCGGGAACGATGAGCAGTTCTTC. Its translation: CASSVGTSGNDEQFF.

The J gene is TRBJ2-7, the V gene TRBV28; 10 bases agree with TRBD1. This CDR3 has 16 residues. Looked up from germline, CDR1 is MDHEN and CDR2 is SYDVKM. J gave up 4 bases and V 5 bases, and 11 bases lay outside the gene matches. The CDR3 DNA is TGTGCCAGCAGTAGGCCCGGGACAGGGGAACCTTACGAGCAGTACTTC. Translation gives CASSRPGTGEPYEQYF.

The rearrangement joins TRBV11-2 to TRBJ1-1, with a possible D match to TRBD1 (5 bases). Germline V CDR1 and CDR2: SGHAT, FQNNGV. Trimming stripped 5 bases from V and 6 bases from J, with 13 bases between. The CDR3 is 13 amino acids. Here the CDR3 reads CASSALTGSEAFF. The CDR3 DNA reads TGTGCCAGCAGCGCTTTAACAGGCTCTGAAGCTTTCTTT.

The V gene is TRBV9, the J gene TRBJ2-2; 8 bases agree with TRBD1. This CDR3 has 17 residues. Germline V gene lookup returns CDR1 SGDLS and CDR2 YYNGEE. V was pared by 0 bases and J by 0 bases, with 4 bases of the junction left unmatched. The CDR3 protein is CASSVVPRGPNTGELFF. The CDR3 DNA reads TGTGCCAGCAGCGTAGTGCCCAGGGGGCCGAACACCGGGGAGCTGTTTTTT.

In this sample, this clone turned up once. The CDR3 protein is CASSASRVNTEAFF. CDR3 in DNA: TGTGCCAGCAGCGCCTCTCGGGTGAACACTGAAGCTTTCTTT. The gene calls are TRBV11-3 and TRBJ1-1; no clear D. V was clipped by 5 bases and J by 0 bases, with 10 bases between them. This CDR3 has 14 residues. Germline-derived CDR1 and CDR2 are SGHNT and YENEEA.

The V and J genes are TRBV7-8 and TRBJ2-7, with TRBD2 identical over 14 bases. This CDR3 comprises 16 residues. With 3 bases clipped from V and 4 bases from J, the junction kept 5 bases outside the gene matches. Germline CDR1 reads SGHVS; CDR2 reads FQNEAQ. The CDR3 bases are TGTGCCAGCAGCTTTGGGACTAGCGGGAGAAATTACGAGCAGTACTTC. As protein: CASSFGTSGRNYEQYF.

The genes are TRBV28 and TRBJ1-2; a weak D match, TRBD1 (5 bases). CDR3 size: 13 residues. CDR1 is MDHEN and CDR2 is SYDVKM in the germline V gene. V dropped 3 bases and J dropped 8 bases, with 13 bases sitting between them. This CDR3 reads CASSLGGALGYTF. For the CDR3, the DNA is TGTGCCAGCAGTTTGGGCGGGGCCCTCGGCTACACCTTC.

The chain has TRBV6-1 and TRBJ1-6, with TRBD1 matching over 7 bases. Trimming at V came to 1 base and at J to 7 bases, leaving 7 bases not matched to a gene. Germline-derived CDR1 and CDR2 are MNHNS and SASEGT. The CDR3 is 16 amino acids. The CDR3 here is CASSEVAPGQNSPLHF. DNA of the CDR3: TGTGCCAGCAGTGAAGTGGCACCGGGACAGAATTCACCCCTCCACTTT.

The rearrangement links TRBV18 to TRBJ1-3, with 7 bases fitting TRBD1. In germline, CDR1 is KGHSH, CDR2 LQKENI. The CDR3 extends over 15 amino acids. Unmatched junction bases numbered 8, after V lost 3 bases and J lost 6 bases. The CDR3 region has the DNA TGTGCCAGCTCACCCAAACAGGGGACCAAAAACACCATATATTTT. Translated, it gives CASSPKQGTKNTIYF.

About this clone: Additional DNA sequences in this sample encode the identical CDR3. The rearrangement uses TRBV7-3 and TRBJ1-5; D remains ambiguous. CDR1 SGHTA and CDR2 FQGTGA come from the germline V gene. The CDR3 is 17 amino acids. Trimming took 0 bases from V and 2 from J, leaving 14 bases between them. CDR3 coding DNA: TGTGCCAGCAGCTTAACAATACCAGGAGGCCGCAATCAGCCCCAGCATTTT. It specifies CASSLTIPGGRNQPQHF.

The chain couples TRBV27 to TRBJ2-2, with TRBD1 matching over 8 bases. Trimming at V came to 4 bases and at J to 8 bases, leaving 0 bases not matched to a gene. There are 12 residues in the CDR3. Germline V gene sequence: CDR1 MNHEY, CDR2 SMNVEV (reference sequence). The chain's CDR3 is CASSYRGGELFF. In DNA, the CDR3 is TGTGCCAGCAGTTACAGGGGGGGGGAGCTGTTTTTT.

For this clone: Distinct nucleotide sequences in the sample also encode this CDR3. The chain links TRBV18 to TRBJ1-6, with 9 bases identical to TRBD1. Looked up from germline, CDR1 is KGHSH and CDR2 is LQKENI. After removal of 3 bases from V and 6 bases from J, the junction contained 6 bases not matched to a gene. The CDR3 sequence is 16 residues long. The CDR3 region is CASSPRRDRANSPLHF. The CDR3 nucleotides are TGTGCCAGCTCACCTCGACGGGACAGGGCTAATTCACCCCTCCACTTT.

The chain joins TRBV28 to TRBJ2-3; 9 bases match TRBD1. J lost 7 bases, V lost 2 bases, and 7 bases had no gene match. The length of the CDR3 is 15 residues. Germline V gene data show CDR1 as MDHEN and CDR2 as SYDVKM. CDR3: CASSLPGTGLNTQYF. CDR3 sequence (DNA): TGTGCCAGCAGTTTACCCGGGACAGGGCTGAATACGCAGTATTTT.

The CDR3 protein is CASSPQGGNWEKAFF. In nucleotides, the CDR3 is TGTGCCAGCAGCCCACAGGGTGGGAACTGGGAAAAGGCTTTCTTT. This chain connects TRBV7-2 to TRBJ1-1; D is perhaps TRBD1 (6 bases). The CDR3 extends over 15 amino acids. Trimming shortened V by 5 bases and J by 11 bases, and 24 bases separated the two germline ends. Germline CDR1 and CDR2: SGHTA and FQGNSA. Supplemented by reference TRBV7-2 and TRBJ1-1, the full variable domain reads GAGVSQSPSNKVTEKGKDVELRCDPISGHTALYWYRQSLGQGLEFLIYFQGNSAPDKSGLPSDRFSAERTGGSVSTLTIQRTQQEDSAVYLCASSPQGGNWEKAFFGQGTRLTVV.

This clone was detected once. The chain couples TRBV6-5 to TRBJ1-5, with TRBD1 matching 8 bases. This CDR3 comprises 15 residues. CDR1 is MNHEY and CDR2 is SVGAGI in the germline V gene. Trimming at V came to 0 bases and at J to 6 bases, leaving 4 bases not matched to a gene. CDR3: CASSYSFTGGQPQHF. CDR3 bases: TGTGCCAGCAGTTACTCGTTCACAGGGGGTCAGCCCCAGCATTTT.

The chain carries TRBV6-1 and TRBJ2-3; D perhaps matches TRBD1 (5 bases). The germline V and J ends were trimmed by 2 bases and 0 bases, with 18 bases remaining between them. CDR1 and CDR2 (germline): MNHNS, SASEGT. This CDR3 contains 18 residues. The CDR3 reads CASSETVFRVASTDTQYF. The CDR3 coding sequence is TGTGCCAGCAGTGAAACGGTGTTCAGGGTGGCGAGCACAGATACGCAGTATTTT.